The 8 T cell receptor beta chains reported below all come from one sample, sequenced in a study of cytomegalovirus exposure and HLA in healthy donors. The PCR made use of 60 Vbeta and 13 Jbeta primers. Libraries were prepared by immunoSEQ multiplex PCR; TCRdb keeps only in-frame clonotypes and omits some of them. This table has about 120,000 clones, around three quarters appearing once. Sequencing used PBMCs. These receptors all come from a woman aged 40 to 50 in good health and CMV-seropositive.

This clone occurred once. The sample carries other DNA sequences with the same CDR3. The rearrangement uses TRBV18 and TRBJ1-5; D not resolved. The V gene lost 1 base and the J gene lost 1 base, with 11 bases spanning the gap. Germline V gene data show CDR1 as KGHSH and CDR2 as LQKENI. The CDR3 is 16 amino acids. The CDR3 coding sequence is TGTGCCAGCTCACCACGGCAGGTAGTAAGCAATCAGCCCCAGCATTTT. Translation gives CASSPRQVVSNQPQHF.

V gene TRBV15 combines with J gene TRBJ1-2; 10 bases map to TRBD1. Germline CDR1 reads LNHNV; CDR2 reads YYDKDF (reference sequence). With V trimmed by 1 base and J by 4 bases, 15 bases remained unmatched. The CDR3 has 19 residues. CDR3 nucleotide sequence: TGTGCCACCAGCAGAGTCGATGGGGGAGTGGGACAGGGGATCTATGGCTACACCTTC. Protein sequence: CATSRVDGGVGQGIYGYTF.

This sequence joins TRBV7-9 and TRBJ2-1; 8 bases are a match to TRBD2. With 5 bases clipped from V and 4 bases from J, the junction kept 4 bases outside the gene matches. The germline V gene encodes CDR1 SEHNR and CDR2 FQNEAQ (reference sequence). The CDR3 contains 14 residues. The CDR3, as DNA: TGTGCCAGCAGCCCGGGGGGGGTATACAATGAGCAGTTCTTC. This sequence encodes CASSPGGVYNEQFF.

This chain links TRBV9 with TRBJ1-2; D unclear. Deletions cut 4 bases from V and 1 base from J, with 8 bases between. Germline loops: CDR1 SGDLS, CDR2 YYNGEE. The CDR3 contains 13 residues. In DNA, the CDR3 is TGTGCCAGCAGCCTCGTTAGTAACTATGGCTACACCTTC. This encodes CASSLVSNYGYTF.

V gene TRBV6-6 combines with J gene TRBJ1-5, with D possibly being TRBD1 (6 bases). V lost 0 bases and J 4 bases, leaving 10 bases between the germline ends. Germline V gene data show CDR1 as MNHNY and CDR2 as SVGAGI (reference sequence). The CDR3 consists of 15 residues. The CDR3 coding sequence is TGTGCCAGCAGTTACTCGGGTAGGGGGAATCAGCCCCAGCATTTT. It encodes CASSYSGRGNQPQHF.

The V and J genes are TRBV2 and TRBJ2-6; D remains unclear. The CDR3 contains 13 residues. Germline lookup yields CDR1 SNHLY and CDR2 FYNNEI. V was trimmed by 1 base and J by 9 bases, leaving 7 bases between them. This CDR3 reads CASSEGFGNVLTF. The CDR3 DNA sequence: TGTGCCAGCAGTGAAGGTTTCGGCAACGTCCTGACTTTC.

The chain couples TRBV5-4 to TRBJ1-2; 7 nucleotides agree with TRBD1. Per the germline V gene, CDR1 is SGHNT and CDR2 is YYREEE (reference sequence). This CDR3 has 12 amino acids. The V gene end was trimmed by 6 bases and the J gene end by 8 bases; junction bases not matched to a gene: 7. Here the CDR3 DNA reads TGTGCCAGCAATAGTAACAGGGGAGGCTACACCTTC. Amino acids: CASNSNRGGYTF.

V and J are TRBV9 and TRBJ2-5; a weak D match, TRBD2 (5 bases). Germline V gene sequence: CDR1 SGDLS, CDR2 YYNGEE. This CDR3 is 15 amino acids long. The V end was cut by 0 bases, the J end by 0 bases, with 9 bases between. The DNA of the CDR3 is TGTGCCAGCAGCGTAGGCCACGGGAACCAAGAGACCCAGTACTTC. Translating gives CASSVGHGNQETQYF. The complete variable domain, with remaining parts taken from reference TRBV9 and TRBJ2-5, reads DSGVTQTPKHLITATGQRVTLRCSPRSGDLSVYWYQQSLDQGLQFLIQYYNGEERAKGNILERFSAQQFPDLHSELNLSSLELGDSALYFCASSVGHGNQETQYFGPGTRLLVL.